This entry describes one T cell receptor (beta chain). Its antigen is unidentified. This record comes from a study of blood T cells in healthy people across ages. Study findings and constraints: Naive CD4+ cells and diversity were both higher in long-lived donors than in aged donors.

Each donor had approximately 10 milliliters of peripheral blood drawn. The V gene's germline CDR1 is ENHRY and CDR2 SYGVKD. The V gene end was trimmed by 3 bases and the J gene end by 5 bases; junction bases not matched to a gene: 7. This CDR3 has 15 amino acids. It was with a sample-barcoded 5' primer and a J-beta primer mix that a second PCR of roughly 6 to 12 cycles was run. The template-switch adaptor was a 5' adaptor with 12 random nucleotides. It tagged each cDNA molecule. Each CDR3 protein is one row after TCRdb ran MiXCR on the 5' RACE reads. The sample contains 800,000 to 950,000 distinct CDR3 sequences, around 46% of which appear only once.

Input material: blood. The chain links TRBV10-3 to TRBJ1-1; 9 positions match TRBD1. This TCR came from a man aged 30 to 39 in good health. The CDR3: CAISDPGGQGTEAFF. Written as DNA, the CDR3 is TGTGCCATCAGTGATCCCGGCGGACAGGGGACTGAAGCTTTCTTT.